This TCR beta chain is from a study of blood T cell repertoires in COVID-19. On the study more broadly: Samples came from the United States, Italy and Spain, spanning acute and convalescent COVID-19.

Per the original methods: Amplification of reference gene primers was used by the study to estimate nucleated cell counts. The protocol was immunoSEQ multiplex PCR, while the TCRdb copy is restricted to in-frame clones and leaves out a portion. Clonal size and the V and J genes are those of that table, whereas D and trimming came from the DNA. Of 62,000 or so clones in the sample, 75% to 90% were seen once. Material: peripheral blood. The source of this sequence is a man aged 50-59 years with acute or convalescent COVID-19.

This chain's CDR3 is CASSRALSGYTF. For the CDR3, the DNA is TGTGCCAGCAGCCGCGCCCTTTCCGGCTACACCTTC. This rearrangement joins TRBV28 to TRBJ1-2; no firm D call. The CDR3 totals 12 residues. V lost 6 bases to trimming and J lost 8 bases, with 13 bases between them. Germline V CDR1 and CDR2: MDHEN, SYDVKM.